A selection of T cell receptor beta chains follows, all from one sample in a study of lymphopenia after photon versus proton radiotherapy. Here immunoSEQ multiplex PCR was the method, and the copy in TCRdb shows in-frame clones only, minus some. The sample lists around 160,000 clones; approximately 91% were seen once. The sequences come from peripheral blood, collected from a patient treated with photon-based radiotherapy. All receptors come from a man in his fifties or sixties with gastric cancer. The CDR3 runs from the conserved cysteine through the conserved F or W. A D gene is named only where the DNA matches it firmly. Expanded clones are given a class, and other clones once, few, many or no size at all.

J gene: TRBJ2-1; clone size: .; D gene: .; V gene: TRBV27; CDR3 DNA: TGTGCCAGCAGCCTCGTCACCGGGACCAATGAGCAGTTCTTC; CDR3 protein: CASSLVTGTNEQFF
J gene: TRBJ2-7; clone size: few; D gene: .; V gene: TRBV9; CDR3 DNA: TGTGCCAGCAGCGATCAGGGTCGGGGCGACGAGCAGTACTTC; CDR3 protein: CASSDQGRGDEQYF
J gene: TRBJ1-2; clone size: .; D gene: .; V gene: TRBV29-1; CDR3 DNA: TGCAGCGTACGCAGGGTTCCCGCTAACTATGGCTACACCTTC; CDR3 protein: CSVRRVPANYGYTF
J gene: TRBJ1-4; clone size: .; D gene: .; V gene: TRBV15; CDR3 DNA: TGTGCCACCAGCAGACCTAGAGAACCCCCTAATGAAAAACTGTTTTTT; CDR3 protein: CATSRPREPPNEKLFF
J gene: TRBJ1-1; clone size: .; D gene: .; V gene: TRBV10-3; CDR3 DNA: TGTGCCATCAGCAGAGACGGTGAAGCTTTCTTT; CDR3 protein: CAISRDGEAFF
J gene: TRBJ2-1; clone size: .; D gene: TRBD2; V gene: TRBV30; CDR3 DNA: TGTGCCTGGAGTGTAGGACTAGGCAGCTCCTACAATGAGCAGTTCTTC; CDR3 protein: CAWSVGLGSSYNEQFF
J gene: TRBJ2-5; clone size: .; D gene: .; V gene: TRBV30; CDR3 DNA: TGTGCCTGGAGCCCCCGGGAAAGGGAGACCCAGTACTTC; CDR3 protein: CAWSPRERETQYF
J gene: TRBJ2-1; clone size: .; D gene: .; V gene: TRBV11-2; CDR3 DNA: TGTGCCAGCAGGCGGCTAGGAATGAACAATGAGCAGTTCTTC; CDR3 protein: CASRRLGMNNEQFF
J gene: TRBJ2-7; clone size: .; D gene: .; V gene: TRBV9; CDR3 DNA: TGTGCCAGCAGCGTAGCTACATCCTCCTACGAGCAGTACTTC; CDR3 protein: CASSVATSSYEQYF
J gene: TRBJ2-5; clone size: once; D gene: TRBD1; V gene: TRBV9; CDR3 DNA: TGTGCCAGCAGCGAGGGACAGGGGAAAGAGACCCAGTACTTC; CDR3 protein: CASSEGQGKETQYF
J gene: TRBJ1-1; clone size: .; D gene: TRBD1; V gene: TRBV11-1; CDR3 DNA: TGTGCCAGCAGCTTGTCAGGGGGCTCAACTGAAGCTTTCTTT; CDR3 protein: CASSLSGGSTEAFF
J gene: TRBJ1-5; clone size: .; D gene: .; V gene: TRBV4-1; CDR3 DNA: TGCGCCAGCAGCCAAGATCGTAGCCGCTCCCTGTGGAATCAGCCCCAGCATTTT; CDR3 protein: CASSQDRSRSLWNQPQHF
J gene: TRBJ2-7; clone size: .; D gene: .; V gene: TRBV27; CDR3 DNA: TGTGCCAGCAGTCTAATAGCGGACTCCTACGAGCAGTACTTC; CDR3 protein: CASSLIADSYEQYF
J gene: TRBJ2-5; clone size: .; D gene: .; V gene: TRBV18; CDR3 DNA: TGTGCCACCTCCTTTTCATCGGGAGCGGCGACCCAGTACTTC; CDR3 protein: CATSFSSGAATQYF
J gene: TRBJ1-2; clone size: .; D gene: .; V gene: TRBV7-2; CDR3 DNA: TGTGCCAGCACCCCCGAAACGGTCGGTGGCTACACCTTC; CDR3 protein: CASTPETVGGYTF
J gene: TRBJ2-1; clone size: .; D gene: .; V gene: TRBV11-2; CDR3 DNA: TGTGCCAGCAGCTTAGAGTGGGATAAGCGGAGGAGCTCCTACAATGAGCAGTTCTTC; CDR3 protein: CASSLEWDKRRSSYNEQFF
J gene: TRBJ1-3; clone size: .; D gene: .; V gene: TRBV19; CDR3 DNA: TGTGCCAGTGGAACGGGACGGAACTCTGGAAACACCATATATTTT; CDR3 protein: CASGTGRNSGNTIYF
J gene: TRBJ2-2; clone size: .; D gene: TRBD1; V gene: TRBV6-1; CDR3 DNA: TGTGCCAGCAGTGTGCGGCGGACAGGGGGAGGCACCGGGGAGCTGTTTTTT; CDR3 protein: CASSVRRTGGGTGELFF
J gene: TRBJ1-3; clone size: .; D gene: .; V gene: TRBV30; CDR3 DNA: TGTGCCTCACCGAAGGGGAACTCTGGAAACACCATATATTTT; CDR3 protein: CASPKGNSGNTIYF
J gene: TRBJ2-7; clone size: .; D gene: TRBD2; V gene: TRBV9; CDR3 DNA: TGTGCCAGCAGCTCCGGGGGGTCCTACGAGCAGTACTTC; CDR3 protein: CASSSGGSYEQYF
J gene: TRBJ2-3; clone size: .; D gene: .; V gene: TRBV25-1; CDR3 DNA: TGTGCCAGCACCCGTACGGGGGGCACAGATACGCAGTATTTT; CDR3 protein: CASTRTGGTDTQYF
J gene: TRBJ2-5; clone size: .; D gene: .; V gene: TRBV7-2; CDR3 DNA: TGTGCCAGCAGCTCTCAGGGAGGCGGAGAGACCCAGTACTTC; CDR3 protein: CASSSQGGGETQYF
J gene: TRBJ2-7; clone size: .; D gene: TRBD2; V gene: TRBV28; CDR3 DNA: TGTGCCAGCAGGCGGACTAGCGGGAGAAACTACGAGCAGTACTTC; CDR3 protein: CASRRTSGRNYEQYF
J gene: TRBJ2-5; clone size: .; D gene: .; V gene: TRBV5-8; CDR3 DNA: TGTGCCAGCAGCTTGGCGTTTACAGGGAGAGGGGAGACCCAGTACTTC; CDR3 protein: CASSLAFTGRGETQYF
J gene: TRBJ2-1; clone size: .; D gene: TRBD1; V gene: TRBV5-4; CDR3 DNA: TGTGCCAGCAGCCCACAGGGGGCTAATGAGCAGTTCTTC; CDR3 protein: CASSPQGANEQFF
J gene: TRBJ1-2; clone size: once; D gene: .; V gene: TRBV7-8; CDR3 DNA: TGTGCCAGCAGCCCCGGGACCTCAGGAGGCTACACCTTC; CDR3 protein: CASSPGTSGGYTF
J gene: TRBJ1-5; clone size: .; D gene: TRBD1; V gene: TRBV28; CDR3 DNA: TGTGCCAGCAGTGTGACAGGGAAGGCCCAGCATTTT; CDR3 protein: CASSVTGKAQHF
J gene: TRBJ2-7; clone size: .; D gene: .; V gene: TRBV30; CDR3 DNA: TGTGCCTGGAGTGGGGGGGCTGGCGAGCAGTACTTC; CDR3 protein: CAWSGGAGEQYF
J gene: TRBJ1-5; clone size: few; D gene: .; V gene: TRBV2; CDR3 DNA: TGTGCCAGCCGGCGGCAAAGCAATCAGCCCCAGCATTTT; CDR3 protein: CASRRQSNQPQHF
J gene: TRBJ1-2; clone size: .; D gene: .; V gene: TRBV9; CDR3 DNA: TGTGCCAGCAGCTTAAGACAGGCTAACTATGGCTACACCTTC; CDR3 protein: CASSLRQANYGYTF
J gene: TRBJ1-1; clone size: .; D gene: .; V gene: TRBV5-1; CDR3 DNA: TGCGCCAGCAGGGGGATAGCTGAAGCTTTCTTT; CDR3 protein: CASRGIAEAFF
J gene: TRBJ1-5; clone size: .; D gene: .; V gene: TRBV28; CDR3 DNA: TGTGCCAGCAGTCCAGACAATAGCAATCAGCCCCAGCATTTT; CDR3 protein: CASSPDNSNQPQHF
J gene: TRBJ2-7; clone size: .; D gene: .; V gene: TRBV5-6; CDR3 DNA: TGTGCCAGCAGCTCCGGACAGAGGAAGGGCTACGAGCAGTACTTC; CDR3 protein: CASSSGQRKGYEQYF
J gene: TRBJ1-3; clone size: .; D gene: .; V gene: TRBV18; CDR3 DNA: TGTGCCAGCTCACCGGCACAGGGACAACTCTCTGGAAACACCATATATTTT; CDR3 protein: CASSPAQGQLSGNTIYF
J gene: TRBJ1-1; clone size: .; D gene: TRBD1; V gene: TRBV9; CDR3 DNA: TGTGCCAGCAGCCCGCGGACAGGGGGCTTCGCTGAAGCTTTCTTT; CDR3 protein: CASSPRTGGFAEAFF
J gene: TRBJ2-2; clone size: .; D gene: TRBD2; V gene: TRBV7-9; CDR3 DNA: TGTGCCAGCAGCCGGACTAGCGGAGGCACCGGGGAGCTGTTTTTT; CDR3 protein: CASSRTSGGTGELFF
J gene: TRBJ2-7; clone size: .; D gene: .; V gene: TRBV9; CDR3 DNA: TGTGCCAGCAGCCGGGGACCCTCCTACGAGCAGTACTTC; CDR3 protein: CASSRGPSYEQYF
J gene: TRBJ2-5; clone size: .; D gene: .; V gene: TRBV29-1; CDR3 DNA: TGCAGCGGCGGGGACAGACAAGAGACCCAGTACTTC; CDR3 protein: CSGGDRQETQYF
J gene: TRBJ2-1; clone size: .; D gene: .; V gene: TRBV20-1; CDR3 DNA: TGCAGTGCGTTACTAGTAAATGAGCAGTTCTTC; CDR3 protein: CSALLVNEQFF
J gene: TRBJ2-3; clone size: .; D gene: .; V gene: TRBV2; CDR3 DNA: TGTGCCAGCAGTGAAGCGAGCCCAGTGGATACGCAGTATTTT; CDR3 protein: CASSEASPVDTQYF
J gene: TRBJ2-3; clone size: .; D gene: .; V gene: TRBV5-1; CDR3 DNA: TGCGCCAGCAGCCCGGGATCCACAGATACGCAGTATTTT; CDR3 protein: CASSPGSTDTQYF
J gene: TRBJ1-1; clone size: .; D gene: .; V gene: TRBV27; CDR3 DNA: TGTGCCAGCAGTTTTCGGAGCAGGGGAGAAGCTTTCTTT; CDR3 protein: CASSFRSRGEAFF